These 7 T cell receptor beta chains were sequenced from one sample in a study of T cell clonotyping in hematopoietic cell transplantation. The assay was immunoSEQ multiplex PCR, and TCRdb's table has in-frame clones only and misses some. The table has roughly 4,600 clones, roughly 19% seen once; the top ten hold under 25%. Sequencing was performed on PBMCs, taken 180 days after allogeneic stem cell transplant. The receptors come from a young adult male patient who had an allogeneic stem cell transplant, so the T cells may come from the graft donor. Some clones in this sample may be carry-over from other donors' samples.

The V gene is TRBV30, the J gene TRBJ1-5, with D maybe TRBD1 (6 bases). This CDR3 spans 12 amino acids. V lost 7 bases, J lost 2 bases, and 9 bases lay in between. The V gene's germline CDR1 is GTSNPN and CDR2 SVGIG (reference sequence). CDR3 protein: CASGHRNQPQHF. DNA of the CDR3: TGTGCCTCGGGACATCGCAATCAGCCCCAGCATTTT.

The chain employs TRBV30 and TRBJ2-7; D is unresolved. In germline, CDR1 is GTSNPN, CDR2 SVGIG (reference sequence). The CDR3 length is 11 residues. Trimming removed 2 bases from V and 5 bases from J, with 7 bases in between. CDR3 protein: CAWSISHEQYF. The DNA of the CDR3 is TGTGCCTGGAGTATTTCCCACGAGCAGTACTTC.

This chain uses TRBV30 with TRBJ1-2; no reliable D call. V gave up 2 bases and J gave up 8 bases, with 15 bases separating them. The germline CDR1 and CDR2 sequences are GTSNPN and SVGIG (reference sequence). The CDR3 runs 13 residues. This chain's CDR3 is CAWSRGPRLGYTF. CDR3 in DNA: TGTGCCTGGAGTCGTGGCCCTCGCCTCGGCTACACCTTC.

The gene calls are TRBV30 and TRBJ1-6, with 7 bases that match TRBD1. The germline CDR1 and CDR2 sequences are GTSNPN and SVGIG (reference sequence). The CDR3 consists of 13 residues. V gave up 7 bases and J gave up 7 bases; unmatched junction bases: 7. CDR3 in amino acids: CASLGTANSPLHF. CDR3 nucleotide sequence: TGTGCCTCCCTCGGGACAGCAAATTCACCCCTCCACTTT.

This clone was observed a handful of times. The chain recombines TRBV29-1 with TRBJ1-1; D is unclear. Deletions cut 4 bases from V and 2 bases from J, with 11 bases between. CDR1 and CDR2 (germline): SQVTM, ANQGSEA. The CDR3 totals 13 residues. In nucleotides, the CDR3 is TGCAGCGTTGTAGAAGGCTTAAACACTGAAGCTTTCTTT. Its translation is CSVVEGLNTEAFF.

The sample holds one count of this clone. The V and J genes are TRBV30 and TRBJ2-1; TRBD1 matches at 9 bases. The CDR3 covers 11 residues. The V gene's germline CDR1 is GTSNPN and CDR2 SVGIG (reference sequence). V gave up 7 bases and J gave up 9 bases; unmatched junction bases: 4. The CDR3 sequence: CALGQGGEQFF. For the CDR3, the DNA is TGTGCCTTGGGACAGGGAGGTGAGCAGTTCTTC.

V is TRBV30 and J is TRBJ2-3, with D hard to call. From germline, CDR1 is GTSNPN and CDR2 SVGIG (reference sequence). The V and J ends lost 4 bases and 2 bases respectively, with 7 bases between them. The CDR3 is 12 residues long. This CDR3 reads CAWNSDTDTQYF. The CDR3 DNA reads as TGTGCCTGGAATTCCGACACAGATACGCAGTATTTT.